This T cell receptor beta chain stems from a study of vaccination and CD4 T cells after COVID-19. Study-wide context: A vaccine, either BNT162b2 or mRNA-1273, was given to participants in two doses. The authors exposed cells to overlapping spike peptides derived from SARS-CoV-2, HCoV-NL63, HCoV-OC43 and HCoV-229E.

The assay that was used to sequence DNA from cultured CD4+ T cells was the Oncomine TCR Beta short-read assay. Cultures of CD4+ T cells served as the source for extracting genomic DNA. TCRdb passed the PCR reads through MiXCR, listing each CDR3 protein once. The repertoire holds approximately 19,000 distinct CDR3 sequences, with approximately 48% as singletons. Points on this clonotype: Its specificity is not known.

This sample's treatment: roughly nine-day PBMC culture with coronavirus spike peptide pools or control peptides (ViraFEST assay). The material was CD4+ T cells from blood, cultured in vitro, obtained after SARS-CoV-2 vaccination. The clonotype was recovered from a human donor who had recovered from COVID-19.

Here the CDR3 DNA reads TGTGCCAGTAGGAGACAGGTGAACACTGAAGCTTTCTTT. Protein product: CASRRQVNTEAFF. J is TRBJ1-1 and V is TRBV19, with TRBD1 as a possible D gene (6 bases). The germline CDR1 and CDR2 sequences are LNHDA and SQIVND (reference sequence). CDR3 length: 13 amino acids. Trimming pared 6 bases from V and 0 bases from J, leaving 8 bases between.